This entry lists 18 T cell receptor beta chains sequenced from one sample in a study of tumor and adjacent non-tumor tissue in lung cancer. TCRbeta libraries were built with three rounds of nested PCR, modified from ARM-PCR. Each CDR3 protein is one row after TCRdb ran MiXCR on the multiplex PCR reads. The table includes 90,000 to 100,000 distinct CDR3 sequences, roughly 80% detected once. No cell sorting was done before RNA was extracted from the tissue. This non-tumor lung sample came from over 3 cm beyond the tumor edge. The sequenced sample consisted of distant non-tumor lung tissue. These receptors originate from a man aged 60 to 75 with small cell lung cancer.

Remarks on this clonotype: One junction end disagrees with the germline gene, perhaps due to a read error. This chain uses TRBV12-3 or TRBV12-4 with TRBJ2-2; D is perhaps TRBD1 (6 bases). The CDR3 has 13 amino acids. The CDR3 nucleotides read TGTGCCAGCAGCTCAAGGGGGTCCGGGGAGCTATTTTTT. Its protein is CASSSRGSGELFF.

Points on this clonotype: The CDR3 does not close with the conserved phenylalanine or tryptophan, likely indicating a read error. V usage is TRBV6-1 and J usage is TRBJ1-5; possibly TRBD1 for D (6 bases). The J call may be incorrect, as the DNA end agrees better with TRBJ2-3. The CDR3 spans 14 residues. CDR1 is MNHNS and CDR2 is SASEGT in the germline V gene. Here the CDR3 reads CASSWAGVDQPQYL. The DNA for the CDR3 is TGTGCCAGCAGTTGGGCAGGGGTTGATCAGCCCCAGTATCTT.

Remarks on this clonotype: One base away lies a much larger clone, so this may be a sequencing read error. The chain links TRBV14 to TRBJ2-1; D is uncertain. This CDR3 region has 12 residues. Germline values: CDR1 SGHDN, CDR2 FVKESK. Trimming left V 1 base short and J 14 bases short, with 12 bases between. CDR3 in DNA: TGTGCCAGCAGCCAAGCATTGGGTTATGAGTTCTTC. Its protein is CASSQALGYEFF.

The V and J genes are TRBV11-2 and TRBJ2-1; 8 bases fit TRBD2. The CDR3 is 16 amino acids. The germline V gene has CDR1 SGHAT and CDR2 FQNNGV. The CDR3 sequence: CTISREGSTALHEQFF. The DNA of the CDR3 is TGTACCATCAGCCGGGAGGGTAGTACGGCCCTCCACGAGCAGTTCTTC. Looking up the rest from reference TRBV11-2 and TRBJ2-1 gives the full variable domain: EAGVAQSPRYKIIEKRQSVAFWCNPISGHATLYWYQQILGQGPKLLIQFQNNGVVDDSQLPKDRFSAERLKGVDSTLKIQPAKLEDSAVYLCTISREGSTALHEQFFGPGTRLTVL.

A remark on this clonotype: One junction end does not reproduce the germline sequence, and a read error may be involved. CDR3 residues: CSVERVPETGEQFF. CDR3 bases: TGCAGCGTTGAGAGGGTACCGGAAACCGGGGAGCAGTTTTTT. V gene TRBV29-1 combines with J gene TRBJ2-2, with TRBD2 as a possible D gene (5 bases). There are 14 residues in the CDR3. Germline CDR1 is SQVTM and CDR2 is ANQGSEA.

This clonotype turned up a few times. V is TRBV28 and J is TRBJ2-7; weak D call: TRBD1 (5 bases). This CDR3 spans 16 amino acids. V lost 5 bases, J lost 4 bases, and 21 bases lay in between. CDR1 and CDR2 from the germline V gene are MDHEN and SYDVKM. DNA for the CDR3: TGTGCCAGCAGTGCTAATGACAAGGGGCTGGGTTACGAGCAGTACTTC. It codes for CASSANDKGLGYEQYF. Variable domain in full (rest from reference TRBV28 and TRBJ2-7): DVKVTQSSRYLVKRTGEKVFLECVQDMDHENMFWYRQDPGLGLRLIYFSYDVKMKEKGDIPEGYSVSREKKERFSLILESASTNQTSMYLCASSANDKGLGYEQYFGPGTRLTVT.

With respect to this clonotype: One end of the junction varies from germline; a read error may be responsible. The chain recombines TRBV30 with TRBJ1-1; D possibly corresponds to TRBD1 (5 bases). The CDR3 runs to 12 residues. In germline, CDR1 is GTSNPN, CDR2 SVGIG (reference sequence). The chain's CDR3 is CVWSARGSEAIF. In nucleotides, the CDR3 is TGTGTCTGGAGTGCCCGGGGGTCTGAAGCTATCTTT.

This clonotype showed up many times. The CDR3 nucleotides are TGTGCCAGCAGCCCCTTGGGTGAAGGACAGGAGAAACAGCGGCAGTACTTC. This encodes CASSPLGEGQEKQRQYF. The chain links TRBV5-6 to TRBJ2-4, with 7 bases fitting TRBD1. Germline V gene data show CDR1 as SGHDT and CDR2 as YYEEEE. The junction had 23 bases not matched to a gene; V was cut back by 4 bases and J by 13 bases. CDR3 length: 17 amino acids.

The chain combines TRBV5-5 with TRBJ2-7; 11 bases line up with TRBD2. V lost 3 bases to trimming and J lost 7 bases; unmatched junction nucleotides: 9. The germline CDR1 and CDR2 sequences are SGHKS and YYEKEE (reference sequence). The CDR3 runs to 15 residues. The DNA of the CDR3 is TGTGCCAGCAGCTACGGGGCTAGCGGGAGGAGTGAGCAGTACTTC. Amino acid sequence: CASSYGASGRSEQYF.

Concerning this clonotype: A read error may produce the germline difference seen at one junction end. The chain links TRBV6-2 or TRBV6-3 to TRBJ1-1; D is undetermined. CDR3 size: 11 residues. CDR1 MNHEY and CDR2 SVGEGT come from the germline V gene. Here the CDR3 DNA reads TGTGCCAGCAGTTATACCACTGAAACTTTCTTC. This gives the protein CASSYTTETFF.

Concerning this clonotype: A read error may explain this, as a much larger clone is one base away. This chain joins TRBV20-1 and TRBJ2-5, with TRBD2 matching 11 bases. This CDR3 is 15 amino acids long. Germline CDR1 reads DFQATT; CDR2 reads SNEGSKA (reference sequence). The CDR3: CGARRLAGNQETQYF. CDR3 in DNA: TGCGGTGCCCGAAGACTAGCGGGAAACCAAGAGACCCAGTACTTC.

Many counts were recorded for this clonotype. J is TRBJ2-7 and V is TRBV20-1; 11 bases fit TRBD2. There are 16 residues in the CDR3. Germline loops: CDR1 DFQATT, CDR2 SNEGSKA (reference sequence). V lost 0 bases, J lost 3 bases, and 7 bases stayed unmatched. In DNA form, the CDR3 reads TGCAGTGCTAGAGATCCTGGGACTAGCGGAGACTACGAGCAGTACTTC. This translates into CSARDPGTSGDYEQYF.

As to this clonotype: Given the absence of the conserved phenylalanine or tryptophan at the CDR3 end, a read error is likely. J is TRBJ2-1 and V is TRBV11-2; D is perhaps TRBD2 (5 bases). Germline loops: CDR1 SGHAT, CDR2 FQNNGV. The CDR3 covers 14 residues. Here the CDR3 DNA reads TGTGACAGCAGCTTAGCGACCGGTCCCCATGAGCAGTTCCTC. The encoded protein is CDSSLATGPHEQFL.

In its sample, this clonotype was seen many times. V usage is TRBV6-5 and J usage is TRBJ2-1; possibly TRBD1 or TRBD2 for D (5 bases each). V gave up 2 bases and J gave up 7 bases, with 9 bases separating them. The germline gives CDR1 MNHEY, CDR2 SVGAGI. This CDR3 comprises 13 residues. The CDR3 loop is CASSYPGRNEQFF. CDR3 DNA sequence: TGTGCCAGCAGTTACCCGGGACGGAATGAGCAGTTCTTC.

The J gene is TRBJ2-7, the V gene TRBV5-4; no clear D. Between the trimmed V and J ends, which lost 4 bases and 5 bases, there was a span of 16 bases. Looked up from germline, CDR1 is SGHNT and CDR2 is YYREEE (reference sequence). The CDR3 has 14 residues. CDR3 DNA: TGTGCCAGCAGCATTACATTGTACGGCCACGAGCAGTACGTC. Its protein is CASSITLYGHEQYV.

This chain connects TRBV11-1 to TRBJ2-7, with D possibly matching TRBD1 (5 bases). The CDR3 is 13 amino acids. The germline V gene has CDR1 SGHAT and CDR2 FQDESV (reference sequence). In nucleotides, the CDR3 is TGTGCCAGCAGCTTAGCGGGGCGGTACGAGCAGTATGTC. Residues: CASSLAGRYEQYV.

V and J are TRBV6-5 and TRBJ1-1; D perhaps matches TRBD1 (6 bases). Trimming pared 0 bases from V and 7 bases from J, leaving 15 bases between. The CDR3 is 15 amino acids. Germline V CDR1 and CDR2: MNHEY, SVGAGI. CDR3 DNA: TGTGCCAGCAGTTACTCGGGCGGGGGCGGCAGTGAAGCTTTCTTT. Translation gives CASSYSGGGGSEAFF.

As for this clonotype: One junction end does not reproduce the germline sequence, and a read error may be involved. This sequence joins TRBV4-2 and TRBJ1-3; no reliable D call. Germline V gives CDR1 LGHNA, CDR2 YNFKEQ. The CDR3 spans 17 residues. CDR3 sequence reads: CAISQDGNSAIGNTIYF. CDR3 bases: TGTGCCATCAGCCAAGATGGAAACAGCGCAATAGGAAACACCATATATTTT.